The 21 T cell receptor beta chains presented below share a single source sample, sequenced in a study of shared clonotypes between healthy human individuals. The repertoire was sequenced with immunoSEQ multiplex PCR; TCRdb's copy has only in-frame clones and lacks some. The data contain millions of clones, more than 80% of them seen just once; the ten biggest clones take up approximately 0.4%. Sequenced input: naive CD4+ T cells from PBMCs. Specified subset: CD45RA+ positively selected. These receptors were obtained from a man in his late teens or twenties in good health. Some clones in this sample may be carry-over from other donors' samples.

The chain joins TRBV9 to TRBJ2-1; D is unclear. The germline V gene has CDR1 SGDLS and CDR2 YYNGEE. V was trimmed by 4 bases and J by 6 bases, leaving 14 bases between them. This CDR3 is 14 amino acids long. The CDR3 is CASSLSSGLNEQFF. CDR3 nucleotides: TGTGCCAGCAGCCTAAGCTCCGGGCTCAATGAGCAGTTCTTC.

The sample holds one count of this clone. The chain combines TRBV27 with TRBJ2-7, with 7 bases matching TRBD2. J was trimmed by 6 bases and V by 1 base; bases with no gene match: 12. The CDR3 length is 16 residues. CDR1 MNHEY and CDR2 SMNVEV come from the germline V gene (reference sequence). DNA for the CDR3: TGTGCCAGCAGTTTATGGGGAGGGTATCAGCCCGCCGAGCAGTACTTC. Protein: CASSLWGGYQPAEQYF.

This rearrangement joins TRBV28 to TRBJ2-1, with 8 bases aligning to TRBD1. V lost 7 bases, J lost 8 bases, and 4 bases stayed unmatched. Germline V lookup: CDR1 MDHEN, CDR2 SYDVKM. The CDR3 is 12 residues long. The CDR3 loop is CASKQGEYEQFF. For the CDR3, the DNA is TGTGCCAGCAAACAGGGGGAATATGAGCAGTTCTTC.

This clone was found once. Other DNA sequences within the sample encode an identical CDR3. The chain joins TRBV28 to TRBJ2-2; 7 bases match TRBD2. CDR3 size: 15 residues. Germline-derived CDR1 and CDR2 are MDHEN and SYDVKM. The junction had 5 bases not matched to a gene; V was cut back by 5 bases and J by 2 bases. The CDR3 sequence: CASSPGRRNTGELFF. The CDR3 DNA reads TGTGCCAGCAGTCCCGGGAGGAGAAACACCGGGGAGCTGTTTTTT.

The DNA of the CDR3 is TGTGCCAGCAGCTCACCGGGACGGCCACAAGAGACCCAGTACTTC. This translates into CASSSPGRPQETQYF. The chain couples TRBV5-4 to TRBJ2-5; D may correspond to TRBD1 or TRBD2 (5 bases each). The V end lost 3 bases, the J end lost 2 bases, and 14 bases lay between the germline ends. This CDR3 is 15 amino acids long. Per the germline V gene, CDR1 is SGHNT and CDR2 is YYREEE (reference sequence).

The rearrangement joins TRBV10-1 to TRBJ2-3; D is undetermined. Germline-derived CDR1 and CDR2 are WNHNN and SYGVQD (reference sequence). CDR3 length equals 17 residues. Trimming left V 5 bases short and J 2 bases short, with 20 bases between. CDR3 residues: CASSFRPGRFHTDTQYF. The DNA for the CDR3 is TGCGCCAGCAGTTTCCGGCCTGGGCGATTCCACACAGATACGCAGTATTTT.

This clone has a single count. The J gene is TRBJ1-2, the V gene TRBV27; D remains ambiguous. CDR1 is MNHEY, CDR2 SMNVEV, per germline (reference sequence). Trimming shortened V by 4 bases and J by 3 bases, and 21 bases separated the two germline ends. The CDR3 spans 17 residues. CDR3 sequence reads: CASSSLLLGRKDYGYTF. DNA for the CDR3: TGTGCCAGCAGTTCCCTTTTATTGGGGAGGAAGGACTATGGCTACACCTTC.

The gene calls are TRBV5-1 and TRBJ2-6, with D hard to call. Deletions cut 5 bases from V and 0 bases from J, with 9 bases between. This CDR3 is built from 15 residues. CDR1 and CDR2 from the germline V gene are SGHRS and YFSETQ. Here the CDR3 reads CASSPTNSGANVLTF. The CDR3 nucleotides read TGCGCCAGCAGTCCAACAAACTCTGGGGCCAACGTCCTGACTTTC.

This clone was counted once. The chain has TRBV7-9 and TRBJ1-3; possible D gene TRBD1, 6 bases. V was clipped by 5 bases and J by 0 bases, with 20 bases between them. Per germline, CDR1 SEHNR and CDR2 FQNEAQ (reference sequence). The CDR3 covers 18 residues. The CDR3 here is CASSLYRDRTNSGNTIYF. CDR3 in DNA: TGTGCCAGCAGCCTCTACAGGGACCGAACAAACTCTGGAAACACCATATATTTT.

In this sample, this clone turned up once. The genes are TRBV4-2 and TRBJ1-5; TRBD1 aligns across 8 bases. The CDR3 covers 15 residues. After removal of 0 bases from V and 5 bases from J, the junction contained 3 bases not matched to a gene. The V gene's germline CDR1 is LGHNA and CDR2 YNFKEQ. For the CDR3, the DNA is TGTGCCAGCAGCCAAGACGGCAGGGGGCATCAGCCCCAGCATTTT. It translates to CASSQDGRGHQPQHF.

The rearrangement uses TRBV7-2 and TRBJ1-1; TRBD1 matches 7 bases. Germline loops: CDR1 SGHTA, CDR2 FQGNSA. The CDR3 contains 16 residues. Trimming at V came to 5 bases and at J to 4 bases, leaving 13 bases not matched to a gene. CDR3 loop: CASSPRQGLRGTEAFF. DNA for the CDR3: TGTGCCAGCAGCCCCCGACAGGGCCTTCGAGGCACTGAAGCTTTCTTT.

This clone was recorded once. The chain carries TRBV5-1 and TRBJ2-7; TRBD2 matches at 11 bases. The ends lost 0 bases at V and 0 bases at J; junction bases unmatched: 5. The CDR3 covers 17 residues. CDR1 is SGHRS and CDR2 is YFSETQ in the germline V gene. CDR3 amino acids: CASSLVASGGSSYEQYF. As DNA, the CDR3 is TGCGCCAGCAGCTTGGTGGCTAGCGGGGGGAGCTCCTACGAGCAGTACTTC. Together with reference TRBV5-1 and TRBJ2-7, the CDR3 gives the full variable domain: KAGVTQTPRYLIKTRGQQVTLSCSPISGHRSVSWYQQTPGQGLQFLFEYFSETQRNKGNFPGRFSGRQFSNSRSEMNVSTLELGDSALYLCASSLVASGGSSYEQYFGPGTRLTVT.

This chain connects TRBV29-1 to TRBJ1-5, with no clear D. CDR3 length equals 12 residues. Germline lookup yields CDR1 SQVTM and CDR2 ANQGSEA. Trimming left V 0 bases short and J 0 bases short, with 0 bases between. CDR3 protein: CSVEDSNQPQHF. CDR3 in DNA: TGCAGCGTTGAAGATAGCAATCAGCCCCAGCATTTT.

J is TRBJ1-1 and V is TRBV15, with D perhaps TRBD1 (5 bases). The germline V and J ends were trimmed by 1 base and 6 bases, with 12 bases remaining between them. Germline assignment: CDR1 LNHNV and CDR2 YYDKDF (reference sequence). CDR3 length: 14 residues. DNA for the CDR3: TGTGCCACCAGCAGAGTAATCAGGGTCGCTGAAGCTTTCTTT. Amino acids: CATSRVIRVAEAFF.

Points on this clone: The same CDR3 is also encoded by other DNA sequences in this sample. Here the CDR3 DNA reads TGTGCCAGCAGTGAATATGGGGGGGCCTTGAACACTGAAGCTTTCTTT. Its translation is CASSEYGGALNTEAFF. V and J are TRBV25-1 and TRBJ1-1, with D perhaps matching TRBD1 (6 bases). The CDR3 extends over 16 amino acids. Trimming shortened V by 0 bases and J by 0 bases, and 11 bases separated the two germline ends. The germline V gene encodes CDR1 MGHDK and CDR2 SYGVNS.

The J gene is TRBJ2-7, the V gene TRBV28, with 7 bases matching TRBD2. Germline trimming cut 2 bases from V and 7 bases from J; bases unmatched to any gene: 14. Germline V CDR1 and CDR2: MDHEN, SYDVKM. The CDR3 totals 16 residues. CDR3 residues: CASSLNAGEALYEQYF. CDR3 DNA sequence: TGTGCCAGCAGTTTAAACGCGGGAGAGGCCCTATATGAGCAGTACTTC.

This clone has only a few counts. The same CDR3 is also encoded by other DNA sequences in this sample. The chain links TRBV6-5 to TRBJ2-7, with TRBD1 identical over 7 bases. V shed 0 bases and J 2 bases; nucleotides not matched to a gene: 1. This CDR3 is 14 amino acids long. Per germline, CDR1 MNHEY and CDR2 SVGAGI. CDR3 coding DNA: TGTGCCAGCAGTTACTCGAGGGGGCCCTACGAGCAGTACTTC. It translates to CASSYSRGPYEQYF.

The rearrangement links TRBV2 to TRBJ2-5, with TRBD2 identical over 11 bases. J lost 4 bases, V lost 5 bases, and 6 bases had no gene match. The CDR3 runs to 15 residues. Germline V gene data show CDR1 as SNHLY and CDR2 as FYNNEI. The CDR3 loop reads CASSFNGLAGETQYF. Written as DNA, the CDR3 is TGTGCCAGCAGTTTTAACGGACTAGCGGGAGAGACCCAGTACTTC.

Note on this clone: Different DNA sequences within this sample yield the same CDR3. This rearrangement joins TRBV5-1 to TRBJ1-2; D uncertain. The CDR3 covers 15 residues. V gave up 0 bases and J gave up 2 bases, with 11 bases separating them. Germline loops: CDR1 SGHRS, CDR2 YFSETQ. CDR3 nucleotides: TGCGCCAGCAGCTTGGCCCCGGGCTCAAACTATGGCTACACCTTC. Its translation: CASSLAPGSNYGYTF.

Comments on this clone: This CDR3 is also generated by other DNA sequences in the sample. The rearrangement links TRBV28 to TRBJ2-7; 11 bases are shared with TRBD1. Germline V gene sequence: CDR1 MDHEN, CDR2 SYDVKM. This CDR3 has 14 amino acids. V lost 6 bases, J lost 4 bases, and 5 bases stayed unmatched. The CDR3 bases are TGTGCCAGCAGCCCCGGGACAGGGGGATACGAGCAGTACTTC. Protein product: CASSPGTGGYEQYF.

The genes are TRBV4-2 and TRBJ2-7; 8 bases line up with TRBD1. CDR1 is LGHNA, CDR2 YNFKEQ, per germline. Trimming at V came to 5 bases and at J to 1 base, leaving 7 bases not matched to a gene. The CDR3 sequence is 15 residues long. CDR3 region: CASSGYRGASYEQYF. CDR3 coding DNA: TGTGCCAGCAGCGGTTACAGGGGGGCGTCCTACGAGCAGTACTTC.